These 28 T cell receptor beta chains were sequenced from one sample in a study of CD4 T cells in relation to SARS-CoV-2 and coronaviruses. No antigen has been identified for these receptors. TCRdb's table, derived via immunoSEQ multiplex PCR, lists solely in-frame clones and lacks some. In the table there are 38,000 or so clones, 77% of which are singletons. Sequences were obtained from memory CD4+ T cells from PBMCs, cultured in vitro. These receptors were collected from an adult with COVID-19.

The chain has TRBV7-2 and TRBJ1-1; D is ambiguous. CDR3 length: 14 residues. From germline, CDR1 is SGHTA and CDR2 FQGNSA. The V and J ends lost 1 base and 5 bases respectively, with 11 bases between them. The CDR3 DNA reads as TGTGCCAGCAGCTTAGAACTTGCTAGGACTGAAGCTTTCTTT. Its translation is CASSLELARTEAFF.

The chain uses TRBV23-1 and TRBJ2-5; 11 bases agree with TRBD2. Being an ORF, TRBV23-1 has a function that is uncertain. The J segment lost 6 bases and the V segment lost 0 bases, leaving 12 bases of the junction unmatched. There are 18 residues in the CDR3. CDR3 region: CASSQSLAGVLFVKTQYF. CDR3 nucleotides: TGCGCCAGCAGTCAATCACTAGCGGGAGTCTTGTTCGTGAAGACCCAGTACTTC.

The chain joins TRBV5-1 to TRBJ2-5; 7 nucleotides agree with TRBD1. This CDR3 is built from 14 residues. The V gene end was trimmed by 4 bases and the J gene end by 2 bases; junction bases not matched to a gene: 5. In germline, CDR1 is SGHRS, CDR2 YFSETQ. The chain's CDR3 is CASSPGDRQETQYF. In nucleotides, the CDR3 is TGCGCCAGCAGCCCAGGGGACAGACAAGAGACCCAGTACTTC.

This clone came up a few times. The J gene is TRBJ1-5, the V gene TRBV7-8; D possibly corresponds to TRBD1 (5 bases). V lost 0 bases to trimming and J lost 6 bases, with 12 bases between them. The germline gives CDR1 SGHVS, CDR2 FQNEAQ. This CDR3 spans 15 amino acids. The CDR3 sequence is CASSLAGQVSQPQHF. In DNA form, the CDR3 reads TGTGCCAGCAGCTTAGCGGGGCAGGTGAGTCAGCCCCAGCATTTT. Complete variable domain (other parts from reference TRBV7-8 and TRBJ1-5): GAGVSQSPRYKVAKRGQDVALRCDPISGHVSLFWYQQALGQGPEFLTYFQNEAQLDKSGLPSDRFFAERPEGSVSTLKIQRTQQEDSAVYLCASSLAGQVSQPQHFGDGTRLSIL.

This rearrangement joins TRBV4-1 to TRBJ2-7; 8 positions match TRBD2. Germline V lookup: CDR1 MGHRA, CDR2 YSYEKL. This CDR3 has 17 residues. Trimming at V came to 2 bases and at J to 6 bases, leaving 15 bases not matched to a gene. CDR3 sequence: CASSQSPGGGRDGEQYF. The CDR3 DNA is TGCGCCAGCAGCCAATCCCCCGGGGGGGGGAGAGACGGCGAGCAGTACTTC.

V usage is TRBV11-1 and J usage is TRBJ2-5; D gene uncertain. The germline V gene has CDR1 SGHAT and CDR2 FQDESV (reference sequence). This CDR3 has 14 amino acids. V was trimmed by 3 bases and J by 4 bases, leaving 12 bases between them. The CDR3 DNA reads TGTGCCAGCAGCTTCTCGGGCGTCCGAGAGACCCAGTACTTC. This translates into CASSFSGVRETQYF. Full variable domain (remainder filled in from reference TRBV11-1 and TRBJ2-5): EAEVAQSPRYKITEKSQAVAFWCDPISGHATLYWYRQILGQGPELLVQFQDESVVDDSQLPKDRFSAERLKGVDSTLKIQPAELGDSAMYLCASSFSGVRETQYFGPGTRLLVL.

This chain links TRBV6-2 or TRBV6-3 with TRBJ1-5; 7 bases map to TRBD1. Germline CDR1 reads MNHEY; CDR2 reads SVGEGT. Trimming at V came to 6 bases and at J to 1 base, leaving 3 bases not matched to a gene. The CDR3 contains 14 residues. The CDR3 nucleotides are TGTGCCAGCAGCCGCAGGGGGAGCAATCAGCCCCAGCATTTT. Residues: CASSRRGSNQPQHF.

The V and J genes are TRBV10-3 and TRBJ2-3; 13 bases map to TRBD2. V was pared by 4 bases and J by 3 bases, with 10 bases of the junction left unmatched. Germline V CDR1 and CDR2: ENHRY, SYGVKD. The CDR3 contains 18 residues. DNA for the CDR3: TGTGCCATCAGTGGGGGCGGGACTAGCGGGATTGGAACAGATACGCAGTATTTT. Translation gives CAISGGGTSGIGTDTQYF.

The chain couples TRBV5-4 to TRBJ1-5; 7 bases fit TRBD1. This CDR3 comprises 15 residues. CDR1 and CDR2 (germline): SGHNT, YYREEE (reference sequence). The V and J ends lost 2 bases and 5 bases, in that order; junction bases with no gene match: 7. In DNA form, the CDR3 reads TGTGCCAGCAGCTTAGGAACAGGGGACTATCAGCCCCAGCATTTT. Its protein is CASSLGTGDYQPQHF.

This clone is a singleton in its sample. The chain employs TRBV18 and TRBJ2-3, with 7 bases lining up with TRBD1. Germline loops: CDR1 KGHSH, CDR2 LQKENI. The junction had 3 bases not matched to a gene; V was cut back by 3 bases and J by 0 bases. The CDR3 is 15 amino acids. CDR3 DNA: TGTGCCAGCTCACCGGACAGGTATAGCACAGATACGCAGTATTTT. Its protein product is CASSPDRYSTDTQYF.

The chain employs TRBV9 and TRBJ2-6; a possible D gene is TRBD2 (6 bases). This CDR3 is built from 17 residues. Trimming took off 3 bases at V and 4 bases at J, with 17 bases between the two ends. Germline values: CDR1 SGDLS, CDR2 YYNGEE. CDR3 sequence: CASSEWAGGYGANVLTF. CDR3 DNA sequence: TGTGCCAGCAGCGAATGGGCCGGGGGATACGGGGCCAACGTCCTGACTTTC.

The rearrangement joins TRBV19 to TRBJ2-5, with 7 bases fitting TRBD2. Germline V gives CDR1 LNHDA, CDR2 SQIVND (reference sequence). J gave up 4 bases and V 5 bases, and 13 bases lay outside the gene matches. CDR3 size: 16 residues. CDR3 region: CASSGGTTRRGETQYF. CDR3 DNA sequence: TGTGCCAGTAGTGGAGGGACTACCCGACGGGGAGAGACCCAGTACTTC.

This chain links TRBV30 with TRBJ1-1; 7 bases agree with TRBD1. The CDR3 runs 12 residues. With V trimmed by 5 bases and J by 6 bases, 6 bases remained unmatched. Germline CDR1 is GTSNPN and CDR2 is SVGIG (reference sequence). The CDR3 sequence is CAWYRGRAEAFF. In nucleotides, the CDR3 is TGTGCCTGGTACAGGGGTAGAGCTGAAGCTTTCTTT. Full variable domain (rest looked up from reference TRBV30 and TRBJ1-1): SQTIHQWPATLVQPVGSPLSLECTVEGTSNPNLYWYRQAAGRGLQLLFYSVGIGQISSEVPQNLSASRPQDRQFILSSKKLLLSDSGFYLCAWYRGRAEAFFGQGTRLTVV.

CDR3 sequence: CASSPPGTGPSPEQYF. CDR3 nucleotides: TGTGCCAGCAGCCCACCCGGGACAGGCCCGTCACCCGAGCAGTACTTC. The chain recombines TRBV28 with TRBJ2-7; TRBD1 aligns across 8 bases. This CDR3 has 16 amino acids. CDR1 and CDR2 from the germline V gene are MDHEN and SYDVKM. V was clipped by 6 bases and J by 6 bases; unmatched bases: 16.

The chain combines TRBV6-5 with TRBJ2-1; D is possibly TRBD1 or TRBD2 (5 bases each). CDR3 size: 13 residues. The germline V gene has CDR1 MNHEY and CDR2 SVGAGI. Between the trimmed V and J ends, which lost 0 bases and 12 bases, there was a span of 12 bases. CDR3 nucleotides: TGTGCCAGCAGTTACTCTGGGGGTCCGGGGCAGTTCTTC. This codes for CASSYSGGPGQFF.

This clone was seen just once. The chain combines TRBV7-6 with TRBJ1-3; D is unresolved. The ends were cut back, 5 bases at V and 4 bases at J, with 12 bases in the middle. CDR3 length: 14 amino acids. Germline-derived CDR1 and CDR2 are SGHVS and FNYEAQ. The CDR3 is CASSQRAAGNTIYF. CDR3 nucleotide sequence: TGTGCCAGCAGCCAACGGGCAGCCGGAAACACCATATATTTT.

The V and J genes are TRBV14 and TRBJ2-1; D is unclear. This CDR3 region has 12 residues. Germline loops: CDR1 SGHDN, CDR2 FVKESK. V lost 5 bases to trimming and J lost 4 bases, with 6 bases between them. The CDR3 loop reads CASSVGYNEQFF. The CDR3 DNA is TGTGCCAGCAGCGTCGGGTACAATGAGCAGTTCTTC. Based on the CDR3 plus reference TRBV14 and TRBJ2-1, the full variable domain is EAGVTQFPSHSVIEKGQTVTLRCDPISGHDNLYWYRRVMGKEIKFLLHFVKESKQDESGMPNNRFLAERTGGTYSTLKVQPAELEDSGVYFCASSVGYNEQFFGPGTRLTVL.

The V call is TRBV19, the J call TRBJ2-2; the D is unclear. The CDR3 has 15 residues. The V and J ends lost 5 bases and 6 bases respectively, with 16 bases between them. From germline, CDR1 is LNHDA and CDR2 SQIVND (reference sequence). This CDR3 reads CASSRGPLVAGELFF. The DNA of the CDR3 is TGTGCCAGTAGTCGAGGTCCTCTTGTCGCCGGGGAGCTGTTTTTT.

This clone appeared once. The genes are TRBV6-5 and TRBJ2-7; D assignment may be TRBD1 or TRBD2 (5 bases each). Trimming removed 4 bases from V and 1 base from J, with 11 bases in between. Per the germline V gene, CDR1 is MNHEY and CDR2 is SVGAGI. The CDR3 covers 14 residues. The CDR3 reads CASSSLGASYEQYF. CDR3 coding DNA: TGTGCCAGCAGTTCCCTCGGGGCTTCCTACGAGCAGTACTTC.

The chain uses TRBV4-2 and TRBJ1-3; D not resolved. The CDR3 spans 12 residues. With 7 bases removed from V and 9 bases from J, the gap between germline ends came to 13 bases. CDR1 and CDR2 from the germline V gene are LGHNA and YNFKEQ. CDR3 nucleotides: TGTGCCAGCAACCGCCCCCCGGGCACCATATATTTT. Amino acids: CASNRPPGTIYF.

This sequence joins TRBV28 and TRBJ1-6, with D maybe TRBD1 (5 bases). The germline V and J ends were trimmed by 4 bases and 5 bases, with 12 bases remaining between them. The CDR3 has 15 residues. Germline CDR1 MDHEN, CDR2 SYDVKM. The CDR3 here is CASSSPDRDNSPLHF. The CDR3 region has the DNA TGTGCCAGCAGTTCCCCCGACAGAGATAATTCACCCCTCCACTTT.

For this clone: The sample holds other DNA sequences that translate to the same CDR3. V gene TRBV7-2 combines with J gene TRBJ1-2; 8 positions match TRBD1. CDR1 is SGHTA, CDR2 FQGNSA, per germline. The V gene end was trimmed by 3 bases and the J gene end by 3 bases; junction bases not matched to a gene: 3. The CDR3 runs 14 residues. CDR3 in DNA: TGTGCCAGCAGCTTCGGACAGGGTGACTATGGCTACACCTTC. Protein: CASSFGQGDYGYTF.

Only a few counts were recorded for this clone. The chain is built from TRBV5-1 and TRBJ2-1; 9 bases fit TRBD2. With V trimmed by 2 bases and J by 6 bases, 15 bases remained unmatched. The CDR3 is made up of 18 amino acids. Germline CDR1 is SGHRS and CDR2 is YFSETQ. The CDR3, as DNA: TGCGCCAGCAGCTTTCCGGGACGAGGGAGCGGGAGGTCCAATGAGCAGTTCTTC. This gives the protein CASSFPGRGSGRSNEQFF.

This clone was seen a few times. The V and J genes are TRBV5-1 and TRBJ2-7, with 7 bases fitting TRBD2. The V segment lost 4 bases and the J segment 6 bases; nucleotides outside the gene matches: 19. The CDR3 has 17 residues. Germline CDR1 reads SGHRS; CDR2 reads YFSETQ. The CDR3 DNA reads TGCGCCAGCAGCCCCGGTATTTCTCGGCGGGAGTTAAGCGAGCAGTACTTC. It specifies CASSPGISRRELSEQYF. The entire variable domain, with the rest obtained from reference TRBV5-1 and TRBJ2-7, is as follows: KAGVTQTPRYLIKTRGQQVTLSCSPISGHRSVSWYQQTPGQGLQFLFEYFSETQRNKGNFPGRFSGRQFSNSRSEMNVSTLELGDSALYLCASSPGISRRELSEQYFGPGTRLTVT.

The CDR3 coding sequence is TGTGCCACCTCACTCGCGGGAGGGCCAAACGGGGAGCTGTTTTTT. This codes for CATSLAGGPNGELFF. The V gene is TRBV24-1, the J gene TRBJ2-2; 9 bases align to TRBD2. V was pared by 9 bases and J by 7 bases, with 11 bases of the junction left unmatched. Germline V gives CDR1 KGHDR, CDR2 SFDVKD. The CDR3 runs 15 residues.

The chain carries TRBV10-1 and TRBJ1-1; no reliable D call. The CDR3 has 15 amino acids. Germline CDR1 is WNHNN and CDR2 is SYGVQD (reference sequence). V gave up 8 bases and J gave up 0 bases, with 16 bases separating them. The CDR3 protein is CASRVGGVMNTEAFF. In DNA, the CDR3 is TGCGCCAGCCGAGTCGGTGGGGTCATGAACACTGAAGCTTTCTTT.

The rearrangement joins TRBV7-9 to TRBJ2-7; D call uncertain. CDR3 length: 14 residues. V lost 8 bases and J lost 5, with 19 bases in between. The germline V gene has CDR1 SEHNR and CDR2 FQNEAQ (reference sequence). CDR3 in amino acids: CASGESRRSNEQYF. Written as DNA, the CDR3 is TGTGCCAGCGGCGAATCGCGGAGATCTAACGAGCAGTACTTC.

The V call is TRBV5-6, the J call TRBJ1-3; TRBD1 matches at 7 bases. V shed 4 bases, J shed 1 base, and the junction held 14 bases outside the gene matches. The CDR3 covers 18 residues. Looked up from germline, CDR1 is SGHDT and CDR2 is YYEEEE. The CDR3 nucleotides are TGTGCCAGCAGCCGACAGGGTTTGGTCTCGGGTTCTGGAAACACCATATATTTT. Amino acid sequence: CASSRQGLVSGSGNTIYF.